The present T cell receptor beta chain was sequenced within a study of T cells in localized non-small cell lung cancer. Here immunoSEQ multiplex PCR was the method, and the copy in TCRdb shows in-frame clones only, minus some. The sample includes roughly 34,000 clones, approximately 90% seen only once; the top ten take 4% to 5%. Trimming shortened V by 2 bases and J by 1 base, and 6 bases separated the two germline ends. This CDR3 is built from 15 residues. Germline V gene lookup returns CDR1 MNHEY and CDR2 SVGAGI. The chain couples TRBV6-5 to TRBJ2-6; D unclear. This receptor was identified in a male donor older than 55 with stage III lung adenocarcinoma. The sample consisted of peripheral blood, taken before any cancer treatment. CDR3 nucleotide sequence: TGTGCCAGCAGTTACGACGGGTCTGGGGCCAACGTCCTGACTTTC. It translates to CASSYDGSGANVLTF.